This T cell receptor beta chain was sequenced during a study of spatial heterogeneity in lung cancer. This clonotype occurred many times. J was trimmed by 1 base and V by 4 bases; bases with no gene match: 11. CDR1 is SGHRS, CDR2 YFSETQ, per germline. The CDR3 has 16 amino acids. A single record per CDR3 protein comes from TCRdb applying MiXCR to the 5' RACE reads. The profile shows roughly 70,000 distinct CDR3 sequences, 10% to 15% of them singletons. Time point defined: sample taken at primary tumor resection. Tumor, nontumor lung or frozen PBMC supplied whole RNA that was sequenced unsorted. This specimen was PBMCs, taken at surgery. J is TRBJ2-7 and V is TRBV5-1, with 7 bases identical to TRBD2. The receptor's source is a male donor with early-stage non-small cell lung cancer. The CDR3 DNA follows: TGCGCCAGCAGCGGGCTTGGCGGGAGAGGGTCCTACGAGCAGTACTTC. This encodes CASSGLGGRGSYEQYF. The full variable domain, with the rest looked up from reference TRBV5-1 and TRBJ2-7, is KAGVTQTPRYLIKTRGQQVTLSCSPISGHRSVSWYQQTPGQGLQFLFEYFSETQRNKGNFPGRFSGRQFSNSRSEMNVSTLELGDSALYLCASSGLGGRGSYEQYFGPGTRLTVT.